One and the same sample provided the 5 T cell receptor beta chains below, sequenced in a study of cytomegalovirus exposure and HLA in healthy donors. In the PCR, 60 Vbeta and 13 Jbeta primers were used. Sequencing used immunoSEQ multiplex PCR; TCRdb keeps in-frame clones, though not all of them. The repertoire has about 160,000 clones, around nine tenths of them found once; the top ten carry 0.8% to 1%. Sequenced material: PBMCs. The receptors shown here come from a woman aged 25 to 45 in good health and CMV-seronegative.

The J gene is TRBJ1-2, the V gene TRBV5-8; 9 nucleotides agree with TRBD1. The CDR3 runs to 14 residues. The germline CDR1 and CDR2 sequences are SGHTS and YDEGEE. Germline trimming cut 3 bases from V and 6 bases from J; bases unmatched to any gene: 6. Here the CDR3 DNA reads TGTGCCAGCAGCTCACTACAGGGGGCGGATGGCTACACCTTC. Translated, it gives CASSSLQGADGYTF.

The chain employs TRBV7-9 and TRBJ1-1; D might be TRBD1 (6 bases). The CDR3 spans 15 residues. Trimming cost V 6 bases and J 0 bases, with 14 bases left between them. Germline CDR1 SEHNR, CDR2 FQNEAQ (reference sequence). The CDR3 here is CASRPGGTLNTEAFF. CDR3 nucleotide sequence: TGTGCCAGCAGACCCGGGGGGACACTGAACACTGAAGCTTTCTTT.

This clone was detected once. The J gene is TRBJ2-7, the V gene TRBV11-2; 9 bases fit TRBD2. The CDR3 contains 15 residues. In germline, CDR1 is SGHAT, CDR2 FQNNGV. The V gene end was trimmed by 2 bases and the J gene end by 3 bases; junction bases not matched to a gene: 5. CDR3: CASSLRLAGFYEQYF. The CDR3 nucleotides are TGTGCCAGCAGCTTACGGCTAGCGGGGTTCTACGAGCAGTACTTC.

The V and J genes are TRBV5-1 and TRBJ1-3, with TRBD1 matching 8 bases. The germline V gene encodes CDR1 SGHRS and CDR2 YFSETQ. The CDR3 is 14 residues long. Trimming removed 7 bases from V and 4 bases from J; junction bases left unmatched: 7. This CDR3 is CASGPDRVGNTIYF. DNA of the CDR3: TGCGCCAGCGGACCGGACAGGGTGGGAAACACCATATATTTT.

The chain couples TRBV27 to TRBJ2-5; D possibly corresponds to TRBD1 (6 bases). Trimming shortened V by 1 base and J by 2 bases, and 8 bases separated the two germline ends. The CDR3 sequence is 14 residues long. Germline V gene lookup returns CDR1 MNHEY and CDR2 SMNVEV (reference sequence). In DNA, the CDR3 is TGTGCCAGCAGTTTATATACAGGGCAAGAGACCCAGTACTTC. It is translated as CASSLYTGQETQYF.